Given below is one TCR beta chain in context. Its antigen is unknown. The CDR3 sequence is 14 residues long. Germline V CDR1 and CDR2: MNHNS, SASEGT. This sample is drawn from a study of monozygotic twins with inflammatory bowel disease. Notes on the study in general: Clonotype sharing was lower in IBD patients than healthy twins, most markedly with disease activity. No distinction between different T cell subtypes was possible.

Reprocessing the 5' RACE reads, TCRdb reports a single entry for every CDR3 protein and omits DNA. Across approximately 400,000 distinct CDR3 sequences, the top ten clones capture 2% to 3% of the sample. The chain is built from TRBV6-1 and TRBJ2-5; TCRdb selects TRBD2, and the lack of DNA leaves this call unchecked. The source is a human donor with ulcerative colitis or Crohn's disease, or a healthy co-twin of an affected twin (not recorded which). Sequences were obtained from blood. The CDR3 protein is CASLKLAGDETQYF.